This T cell receptor beta chain was retrieved from a study of CD8 T cells in ankylosing spondylitis. Broader study findings: Blood of patients with ankylosing spondylitis appeared to be characterized by a TCR beta motif of eight or nine highly homologous variants.

With molecular barcodes, quantitative 5'-RACE was used to make the TCR beta libraries. From the 5' RACE reads, TCRdb called clonotypes with MiXCR, one entry per CDR3 protein. The data contain 500,000 or so distinct CDR3 sequences, approximately 5.3% of them singletons. Trimming at V came to 10 bases and at J to 4 bases, leaving 18 bases not matched to a gene. CDR1 and CDR2 from the germline V gene are MDHEN and SYDVKM. This CDR3 spans 18 amino acids. Comment on this clonotype: Its antigen remains unknown.

The origin of this receptor is a male donor with ankylosing spondylitis. The rearrangement joins TRBV28 to TRBJ2-1; 11 positions match TRBD2. The sequenced sample consisted of blood, either unsorted or a sorted T cell fraction (not recorded which). The chain's CDR3 is CATDTRLAGQHVYNEQFF. The CDR3 DNA sequence: TGTGCCACAGACACCCGACTAGCGGGACAGCATGTATACAATGAGCAGTTCTTC.